This T cell receptor beta chain appears in the sequencing data of a study of blood T cell repertoires in COVID-19. Background on the study: Some COVID-19 samples were acute and others convalescent; all came from the United States, Italy and Spain.

The CDR3 has 14 amino acids. The germline CDR1 and CDR2 sequences are LNHDA and SQIVND (reference sequence). With V trimmed by 4 bases and J by 3 bases, 6 bases remained unmatched. In the original processing: Amplification of reference gene primers was used by the study to estimate nucleated cell counts. Profiling relied on immunoSEQ multiplex PCR, and the TCRdb table lists in-frame clones only, not all of them. D and trimming were read from the DNA, whereas the V and J calls and clone size are those reported in that table. The sample gives around 94,000 clones, approximately 92% of which show up once; approximately 1.9% is in the top ten.

Sequencing was done on a sample of peripheral blood. The sequence derives from a woman in her forties or fifties with COVID-19, enrolled during active disease. This rearrangement joins TRBV19 to TRBJ2-7; TRBD1 agrees at 7 bases. CDR3 DNA sequence: TGTGCCAGTAGTAGCACGGGACAGATCTACGAGCAGTACTTC. It encodes CASSSTGQIYEQYF.